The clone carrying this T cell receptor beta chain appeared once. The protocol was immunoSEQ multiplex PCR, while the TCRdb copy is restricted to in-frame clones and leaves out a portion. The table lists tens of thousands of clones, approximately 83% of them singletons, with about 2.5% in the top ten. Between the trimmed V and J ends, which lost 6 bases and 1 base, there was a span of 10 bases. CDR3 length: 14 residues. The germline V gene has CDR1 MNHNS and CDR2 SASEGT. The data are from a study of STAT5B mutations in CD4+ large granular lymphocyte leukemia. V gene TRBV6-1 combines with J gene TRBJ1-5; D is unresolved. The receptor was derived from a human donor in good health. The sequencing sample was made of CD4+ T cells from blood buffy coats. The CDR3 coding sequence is TGTGCCAGCAGGAATGGGATAAGCAATCAGCCCCAGCATTTT. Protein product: CASRNGISNQPQHF.